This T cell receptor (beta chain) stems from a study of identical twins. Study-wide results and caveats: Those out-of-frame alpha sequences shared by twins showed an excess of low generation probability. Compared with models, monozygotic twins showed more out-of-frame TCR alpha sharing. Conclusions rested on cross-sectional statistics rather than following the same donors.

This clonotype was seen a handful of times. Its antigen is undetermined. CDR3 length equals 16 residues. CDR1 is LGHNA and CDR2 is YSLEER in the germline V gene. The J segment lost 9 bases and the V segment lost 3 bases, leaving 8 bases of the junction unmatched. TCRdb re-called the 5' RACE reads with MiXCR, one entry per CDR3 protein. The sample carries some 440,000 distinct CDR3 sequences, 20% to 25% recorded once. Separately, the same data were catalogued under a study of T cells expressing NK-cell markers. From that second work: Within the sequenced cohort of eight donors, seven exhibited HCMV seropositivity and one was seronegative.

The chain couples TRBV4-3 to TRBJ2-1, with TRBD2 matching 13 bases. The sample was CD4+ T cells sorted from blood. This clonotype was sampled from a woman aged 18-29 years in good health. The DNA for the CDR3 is TGCGCCAGCAGCCAGGAAACTAGCGGGAGGGCGGGTGAGCAGTTCTTC. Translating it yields CASSQETSGRAGEQFF.